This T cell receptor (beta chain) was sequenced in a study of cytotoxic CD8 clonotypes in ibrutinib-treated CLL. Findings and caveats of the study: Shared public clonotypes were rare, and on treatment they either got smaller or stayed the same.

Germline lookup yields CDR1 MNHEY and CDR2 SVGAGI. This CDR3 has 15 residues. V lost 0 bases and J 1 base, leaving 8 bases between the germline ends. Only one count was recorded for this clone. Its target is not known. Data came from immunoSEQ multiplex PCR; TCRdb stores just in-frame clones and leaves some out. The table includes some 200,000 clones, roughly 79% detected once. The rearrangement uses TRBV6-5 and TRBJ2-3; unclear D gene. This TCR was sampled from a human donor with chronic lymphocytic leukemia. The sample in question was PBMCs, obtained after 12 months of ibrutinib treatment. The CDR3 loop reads CASSYSGPRTDTQYF. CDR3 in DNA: TGTGCCAGCAGTTACTCGGGCCCCCGCACAGATACGCAGTATTTT.